The next 10 T cell receptor beta chains were all read from a single sample in a study of blood T cells in healthy people across ages. A second about 7 to 12 cycle PCR used barcoded and J-beta primers. MiXCR was run by TCRdb on the 5' RACE reads, yielding one entry per CDR3 protein. Of about 560,000 distinct CDR3 sequences listed, around 27% are singletons. The data also belong to a second study, concerning T cells of mothers and their children.

The source material was blood. These receptors all come from a boy aged 2 to 9 in good health.

This clonotype has more than one count but fewer than ten. This sequence joins TRBV15 and TRBJ2-5; D unclear. The better agreement between TRBJ2-7 and the DNA end casts doubt on the J call. This CDR3 has 14 amino acids. The germline gives CDR1 LNHNV, CDR2 YYDKDF (reference sequence). As DNA, the CDR3 is TGTGCCACCAGCAGCGAGATTCAATCCTACGAGCAGTACTTC. Amino acids: CATSSEIQSYEQYF.

This clonotype has just a few counts. This chain joins TRBV5-1 and TRBJ2-5, with 9 bases lining up with TRBD2. Germline V CDR1 and CDR2: SGHRS, YFSETQ. The CDR3 covers 14 residues. J gave up 4 bases and V 3 bases, and 4 bases lay outside the gene matches. In nucleotides, the CDR3 is TGCGCCAGCAGCTGGGGACTAGCCCGAGAGACCCAGTACTTC. This gives the protein CASSWGLARETQYF.

This clonotype turned up a few times. The V and J genes are TRBV5-1 and TRBJ1-1, with a possible D match to TRBD1 (5 bases). The CDR3 loop spans 13 amino acids. CDR1 and CDR2 from the germline V gene are SGHRS and YFSETQ. Trimming stripped 0 bases from V and 4 bases from J, with 7 bases between. CDR3 amino acids: CASSLVQGTEAFF. Written as DNA, the CDR3 is TGCGCCAGCAGCTTGGTTCAGGGCACTGAAGCTTTCTTT. The variable domain in full, completed from reference TRBV5-1 and TRBJ1-1, reads KAGVTQTPRYLIKTRGQQVTLSCSPISGHRSVSWYQQTPGQGLQFLFEYFSETQRNKGNFPGRFSGRQFSNSRSEMNVSTLELGDSALYLCASSLVQGTEAFFGQGTRLTVV.

The J gene is TRBJ1-2, the V gene TRBV6-6; 9 bases align to TRBD1. The CDR3 covers 17 residues. Germline V lookup: CDR1 MNHNY, CDR2 SVGAGI (reference sequence). V dropped 2 bases and J dropped 3; count of bases not matched to a gene: 10. The CDR3 region is CASSYPYRTGAYYGYTF. The CDR3 DNA follows: TGTGCCAGCAGTTACCCTTATCGGACAGGGGCCTACTATGGCTACACCTTC.

The chain recombines TRBV20-1 with TRBJ2-5, with D possibly TRBD1 on 7 matching bases. With the DNA end fitting TRBJ2-7 better, the J assignment may be wrong. CDR3 length equals 15 residues. Germline CDR1 and CDR2: DFQATT and SNEGSKA (reference sequence). The CDR3 loop reads CSAEGGGPGSYEQYF. The CDR3 coding sequence is TGCAGTGCCGAAGGAGGGGGCCCGGGGTCCTACGAGCAGTACTTC.

The rearrangement links TRBV11-2 to TRBJ2-6; 8 bases fit TRBD1. Germline V CDR1 and CDR2: SGHAT, FQNNGV. The CDR3 has 18 residues. The V and J ends lost 3 bases and 4 bases, in that order; junction bases with no gene match: 11. The CDR3 reads CASSFGQGAQSGANVLTF. The CDR3 DNA reads TGTGCCAGCAGCTTTGGCCAGGGGGCGCAATCCGGGGCCAACGTCCTGACTTTC.

This clonotype has a handful of counts. The junction departs from the called germline gene at one end, perhaps through a read error. The rearrangement links TRBV29-1 to TRBJ2-2; D possibly corresponds to TRBD2 (5 bases). From germline, CDR1 is SQVTM and CDR2 ANQGSEA. The CDR3 consists of 11 residues. DNA of the CDR3: TGCAGCATTGAAGACTACGGGGAGCTGTTTTTT. Residues: CSIEDYGELFF.

The chain is built from TRBV12-3 or TRBV12-4 and TRBJ2-1; the match to TRBD2 covers 7 bases. The V segment lost 0 bases and the J segment 3 bases; nucleotides outside the gene matches: 2. This CDR3 contains 15 residues. The DNA of the CDR3 is TGTGCCAGCAGTTTAGCGGGAGGGATCTACAATGAGCAGTTCTTC. This codes for CASSLAGGIYNEQFF.

Concerning this clonotype itself: Since a much larger clone is just one base distant, this may be a read error. The chain is built from TRBV9 and TRBJ1-4; 9 bases line up with TRBD1. CDR1 and CDR2 (germline): SGDLS, YYNGEE. The CDR3 has 14 residues. This CDR3 reads CACSARQGGEKLFF. Written as DNA, the CDR3 is TGTGCCTGCAGCGCCCGACAGGGGGGTGAAAAACTGTTTTTT.

This clonotype has a count of ten or more. J is TRBJ2-2 and V is TRBV6-5; weak D call: TRBD2 (5 bases). V was trimmed by 6 bases and J by 4 bases, leaving 12 bases between them. The V gene's germline CDR1 is MNHEY and CDR2 SVGAGI. The CDR3 spans 14 residues. CDR3 coding DNA: TGTGCCAGCAGCCCTACCCGGGGCACCGGGGAGCTGTTTTTT. Encoded protein: CASSPTRGTGELFF.